Listed here are 8 T cell receptor beta chains from one sample, sequenced in a study of blood T cell repertoires in COVID-19. Data came from immunoSEQ multiplex PCR; TCRdb stores just in-frame clones and leaves some out. The data hold over 100,000 clones, with 91% observed a single time. The sequenced material came from peripheral blood. All receptors come from a man aged 18 to 29 with acute or convalescent COVID-19.

The chain recombines TRBV4-1 with TRBJ2-1; D may be TRBD2 (6 bases). The germline CDR1 and CDR2 sequences are MGHRA and YSYEKL. This CDR3 contains 16 residues. Deletions cut 0 bases from V and 8 bases from J, with 17 bases between. CDR3 region: CASSQEVVVRDYEQFF. In DNA form, the CDR3 reads TGCGCCAGCAGCCAAGAGGTGGTAGTCAGGGACTATGAGCAGTTCTTC.

The chain is built from TRBV5-5 and TRBJ1-2, with D maybe TRBD1 (5 bases). The CDR3 extends over 13 amino acids. CDR1 and CDR2 from the germline V gene are SGHKS and YYEKEE (reference sequence). Between the trimmed V and J ends, which lost 0 bases and 2 bases, there was a span of 5 bases. CDR3 residues: CASSLDRNYGYTF. For the CDR3, the DNA is TGTGCCAGCAGCTTGGACAGGAACTATGGCTACACCTTC. Full variable domain (remainder filled in from reference TRBV5-5 and TRBJ1-2): DAGVTQSPTHLIKTRGQQVTLRCSPISGHKSVSWYQQVLGQGPQFIFQYYEKEERGRGNFPDRFSARQFPNYSSELNVNALLLGDSALYLCASSLDRNYGYTFGSGTRLTVV.

The rearrangement links TRBV7-6 to TRBJ2-3; D not resolved. Germline loops: CDR1 SGHVS, CDR2 FNYEAQ. Trimming left V 0 bases short and J 1 base short, with 17 bases between. The CDR3 runs to 18 residues. The CDR3 here is CASSLARSGPRGTDTQYF. DNA of the CDR3: TGTGCCAGCAGCTTAGCGAGGTCGGGTCCCAGAGGCACAGATACGCAGTATTTT.

The V call is TRBV6-5, the J call TRBJ2-2; possible D gene TRBD2, 5 bases. V gave up 0 bases and J gave up 0 bases, with 8 bases separating them. Per germline, CDR1 MNHEY and CDR2 SVGAGI. The CDR3 has 16 amino acids. CDR3 residues: CASSYSGVANTGELFF. The CDR3 region has the DNA TGTGCCAGCAGTTACTCCGGGGTCGCGAACACCGGGGAGCTGTTTTTT.

The chain is built from TRBV30 and TRBJ1-2, with a weak D call TRBD1 (5 bases). The V and J ends lost 2 bases and 5 bases respectively, with 12 bases between them. The CDR3 covers 13 residues. Per germline, CDR1 GTSNPN and CDR2 SVGIG (reference sequence). CDR3 residues: CAWSNPGPYGYTF. The CDR3 bases are TGTGCCTGGAGTAATCCAGGGCCATATGGCTACACCTTC.

V usage is TRBV6-5 and J usage is TRBJ1-1; possibly TRBD1 for D (5 bases). Germline values: CDR1 MNHEY, CDR2 SVGAGI. Trimming shortened V by 4 bases and J by 0 bases, and 6 bases separated the two germline ends. CDR3 length equals 13 residues. The CDR3 DNA is TGTGCCAGCAGTTTACAGGTGAACACTGAAGCTTTCTTT. Protein: CASSLQVNTEAFF.

The chain is built from TRBV2 and TRBJ1-1; D might be TRBD1 (5 bases). V was clipped by 5 bases and J by 0 bases, with 7 bases between them. CDR1 is SNHLY, CDR2 FYNNEI, per germline. The CDR3 is made up of 13 amino acids. CDR3 DNA sequence: TGTGCCAGCAGTCCGGACATGAACACTGAAGCTTTCTTT. Translation gives CASSPDMNTEAFF.

The CDR3 coding sequence is TGTGCCAGCAGCTTAGGACTAGCGGGGTCCTACGAGCAGTACTTC. It yields the protein CASSLGLAGSYEQYF. J is TRBJ2-7 and V is TRBV7-2; the match to TRBD2 covers 11 bases. This CDR3 comprises 15 residues. The V segment lost 1 base and the J segment 1 base; nucleotides outside the gene matches: 0. Germline CDR1 is SGHTA and CDR2 is FQGNSA.